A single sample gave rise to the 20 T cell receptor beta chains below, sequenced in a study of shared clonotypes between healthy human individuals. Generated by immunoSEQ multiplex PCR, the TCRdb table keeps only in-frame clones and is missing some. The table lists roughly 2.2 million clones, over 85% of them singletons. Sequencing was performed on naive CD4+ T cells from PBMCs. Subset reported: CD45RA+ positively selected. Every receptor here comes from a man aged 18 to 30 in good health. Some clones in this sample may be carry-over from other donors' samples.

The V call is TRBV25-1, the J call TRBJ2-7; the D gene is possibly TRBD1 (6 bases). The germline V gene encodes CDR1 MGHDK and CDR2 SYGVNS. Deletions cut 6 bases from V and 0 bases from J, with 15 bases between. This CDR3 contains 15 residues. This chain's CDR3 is CASRGAWTSSYEQYF. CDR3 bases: TGTGCCAGCAGGGGGGCTTGGACCAGCTCCTACGAGCAGTACTTC.

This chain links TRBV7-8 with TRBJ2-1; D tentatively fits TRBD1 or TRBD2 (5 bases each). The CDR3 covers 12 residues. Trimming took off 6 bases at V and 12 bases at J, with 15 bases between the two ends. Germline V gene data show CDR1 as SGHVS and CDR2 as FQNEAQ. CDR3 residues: CASSPPEGLQFF. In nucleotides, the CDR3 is TGTGCCAGCAGTCCCCCTGAGGGGCTGCAGTTCTTC.

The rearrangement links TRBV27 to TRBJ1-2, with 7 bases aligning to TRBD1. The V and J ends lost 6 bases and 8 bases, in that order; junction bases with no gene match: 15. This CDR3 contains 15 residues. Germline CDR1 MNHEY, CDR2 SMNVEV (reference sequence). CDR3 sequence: CASSLTPTGERGYTF. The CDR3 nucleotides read TGTGCCAGCAGCCTCACCCCCACAGGGGAAAGGGGCTACACCTTC.

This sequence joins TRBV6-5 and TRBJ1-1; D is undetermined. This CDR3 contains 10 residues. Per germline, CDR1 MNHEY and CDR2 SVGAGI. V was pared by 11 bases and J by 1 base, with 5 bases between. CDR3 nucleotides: TGTGCCGCCCAGAACACTGAAGCTTTCTTT. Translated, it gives CAAQNTEAFF.

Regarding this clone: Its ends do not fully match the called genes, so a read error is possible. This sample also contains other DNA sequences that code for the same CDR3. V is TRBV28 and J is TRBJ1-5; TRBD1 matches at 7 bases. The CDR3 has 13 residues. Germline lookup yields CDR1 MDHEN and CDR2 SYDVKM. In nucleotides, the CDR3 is TGTGCCAGCACTTCGCTACAGGGACAGCCCCAACATTTT. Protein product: CASTSLQGQPQHF.

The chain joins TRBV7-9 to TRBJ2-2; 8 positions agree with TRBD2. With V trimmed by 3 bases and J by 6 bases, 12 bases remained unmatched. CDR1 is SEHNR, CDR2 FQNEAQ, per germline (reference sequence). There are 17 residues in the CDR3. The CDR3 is CASSLKTGTRVAGELFF. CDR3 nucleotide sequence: TGTGCCAGCAGCTTGAAGACCGGGACTAGGGTCGCCGGGGAGCTGTTTTTT.

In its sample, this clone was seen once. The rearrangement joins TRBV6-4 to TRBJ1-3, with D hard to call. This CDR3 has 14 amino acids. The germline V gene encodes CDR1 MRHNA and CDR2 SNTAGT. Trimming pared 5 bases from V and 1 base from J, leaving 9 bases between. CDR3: CASSYQPSGNTIYF. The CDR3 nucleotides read TGTGCCAGCAGTTATCAACCGTCTGGAAACACCATATATTTT.

The CDR3 DNA is TGTGCCACCACCCGTCTTATGGGACGGCCCTACTTC. Its protein is CATTRLMGRPYF. The chain recombines TRBV6-6 with TRBJ2-4; D possibly uses TRBD1 or TRBD2 (5 bases each). With 10 bases removed from V and 16 bases from J, the gap between germline ends came to 23 bases. The CDR3 contains 12 residues. Germline values: CDR1 MNHNY, CDR2 SVGAGI (reference sequence).

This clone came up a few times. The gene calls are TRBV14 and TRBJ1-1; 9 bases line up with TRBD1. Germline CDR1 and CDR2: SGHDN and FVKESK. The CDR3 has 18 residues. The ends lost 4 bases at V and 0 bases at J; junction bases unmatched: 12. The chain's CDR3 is CASSPSLNRGLVNTEAFF. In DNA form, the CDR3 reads TGTGCCAGCAGCCCTAGCCTTAACAGGGGGCTCGTGAACACTGAAGCTTTCTTT.

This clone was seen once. The CDR3 spells CAIRISNTGLADTQYF. The CDR3 coding sequence is TGTGCCATCAGGATCTCAAACACAGGGCTCGCAGATACGCAGTATTTT. The chain carries TRBV10-3 and TRBJ2-3; TRBD1 is a possible D gene (6 bases). The CDR3 consists of 16 residues. Germline V CDR1 and CDR2: ENHRY, SYGVKD. Trimming removed 6 bases at V and 4 bases at J, with 20 bases between.

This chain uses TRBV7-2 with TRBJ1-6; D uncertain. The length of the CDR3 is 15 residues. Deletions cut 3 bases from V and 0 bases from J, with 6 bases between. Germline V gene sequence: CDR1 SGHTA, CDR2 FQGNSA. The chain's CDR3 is CASSFGSSYNSPLHF. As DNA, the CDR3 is TGTGCCAGCAGCTTTGGGAGCTCCTATAATTCACCCCTCCACTTT.

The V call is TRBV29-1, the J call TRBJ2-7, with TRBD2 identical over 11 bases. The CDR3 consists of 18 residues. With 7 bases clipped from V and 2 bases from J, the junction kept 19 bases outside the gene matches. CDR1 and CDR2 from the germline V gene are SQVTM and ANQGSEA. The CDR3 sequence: CSAQGGFQTSGTPYEQYF. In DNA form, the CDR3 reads TGCAGCGCCCAAGGTGGGTTTCAGACTAGCGGGACACCCTACGAGCAGTACTTC.

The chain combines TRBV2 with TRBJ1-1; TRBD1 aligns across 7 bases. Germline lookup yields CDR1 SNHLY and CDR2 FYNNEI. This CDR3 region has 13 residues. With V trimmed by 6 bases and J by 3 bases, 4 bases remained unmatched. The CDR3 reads CASREGADTEAFF. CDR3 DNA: TGTGCCAGCAGGGAGGGGGCGGACACTGAAGCTTTCTTT.

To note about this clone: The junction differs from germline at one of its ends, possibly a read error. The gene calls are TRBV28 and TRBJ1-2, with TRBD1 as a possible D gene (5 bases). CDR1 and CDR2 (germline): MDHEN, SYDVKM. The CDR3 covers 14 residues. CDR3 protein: CASTLNRDGPGYTF. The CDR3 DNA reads TGTGCCAGCACTTTAAACCGGGACGGCCCTGGCTACACCTTC.

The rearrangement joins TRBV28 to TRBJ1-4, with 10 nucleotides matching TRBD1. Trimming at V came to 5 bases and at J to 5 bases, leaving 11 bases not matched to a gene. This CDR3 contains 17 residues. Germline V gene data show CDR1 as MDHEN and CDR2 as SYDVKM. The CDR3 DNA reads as TGTGCCAGCAGTCCCCGCCGGACAGGGGGAGCAAATGAAAAACTGTTTTTT. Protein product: CASSPRRTGGANEKLFF.

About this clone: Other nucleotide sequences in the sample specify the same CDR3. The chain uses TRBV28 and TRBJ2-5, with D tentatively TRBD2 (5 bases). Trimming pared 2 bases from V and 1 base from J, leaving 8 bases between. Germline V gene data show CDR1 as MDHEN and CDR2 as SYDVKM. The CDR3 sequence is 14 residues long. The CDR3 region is CASSLTSAQETQYF. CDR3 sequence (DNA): TGTGCCAGCAGTTTAACTAGTGCCCAAGAGACCCAGTACTTC.

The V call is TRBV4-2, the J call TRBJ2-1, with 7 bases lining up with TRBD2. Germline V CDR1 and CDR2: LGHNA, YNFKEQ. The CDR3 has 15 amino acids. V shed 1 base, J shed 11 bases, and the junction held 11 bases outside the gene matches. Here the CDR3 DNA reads TGTGCCAGCAGCCAAGGGGACTACCCACTGAGGAAGCAGTTCTTC. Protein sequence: CASSQGDYPLRKQFF.

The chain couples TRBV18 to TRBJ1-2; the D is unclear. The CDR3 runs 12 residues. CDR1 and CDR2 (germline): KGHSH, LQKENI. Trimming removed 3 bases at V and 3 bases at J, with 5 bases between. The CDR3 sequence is CASSPQDYGYTF. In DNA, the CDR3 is TGTGCCAGCTCACCGCAGGACTATGGCTACACCTTC.

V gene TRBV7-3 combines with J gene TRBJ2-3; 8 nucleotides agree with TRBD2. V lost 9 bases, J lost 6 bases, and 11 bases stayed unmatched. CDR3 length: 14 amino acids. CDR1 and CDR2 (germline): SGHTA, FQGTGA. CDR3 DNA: TGTGCCAGTGCCCGAGGACTAGCAACCGATACGCAGTATTTT. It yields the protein CASARGLATDTQYF. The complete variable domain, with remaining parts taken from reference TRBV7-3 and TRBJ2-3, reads GAGVSQTPSNKVTEKGKYVELRCDPISGHTALYWYRQSLGQGPEFLIYFQGTGAADDSGLPNDRFFAVRPEGSVSTLKIQRTERGDSAVYLCASARGLATDTQYFGPGTRLTVL.

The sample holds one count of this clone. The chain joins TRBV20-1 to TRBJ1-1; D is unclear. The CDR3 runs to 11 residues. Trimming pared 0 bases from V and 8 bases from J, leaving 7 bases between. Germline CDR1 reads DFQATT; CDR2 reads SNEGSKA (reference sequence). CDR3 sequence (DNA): TGCAGTGCTAGAGATATCCCAGAAGCTTTCTTT. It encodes CSARDIPEAFF.